The rows below give T cell receptor beta chains drawn from one sample of a study of PD-L1 blockade in urothelial cancer. TCRdb's copy holds only in-frame clones and misses some; the assay was immunoSEQ multiplex PCR. The profile shows 60,000 to 70,000 clones, approximately 80% of them singletons. Material: PBMCs, obtained around atezolizumab (anti-PD-L1) treatment. These TCRs come from a man between 65 and 85 years old with urothelial cancer. CDR3s include the opening cysteine and the closing phenylalanine or tryptophan. The D gene is left open where the match is weak. Clone size is shown for a subset of rows, as once, few, many or a class of expanded clone.

>TRBJ1-5|TRBV5-5|few|-
CASSLMQGNQPQHF
TGTGCCAGCAGCTTGATGCAGGGCAATCAGCCCCAGCATTTT
>TRBJ2-1|TRBV19|-|TRBD2
CASSSSGGAPVNNEQFF
TGTGCCAGTAGTTCCTCGGGGGGAGCACCCGTTAACAATGAGCAGTTCTTC
>TRBJ2-6|TRBV19|once|TRBD1
CASRKGGRSTTSGANVLTF
TGTGCCAGTAGGAAAGGGGGCCGGTCGACTACCTCTGGGGCCAACGTCCTGACTTTC
>TRBJ1-2|TRBV18|few|TRBD1
CASSPTGGDYYGYTF
TGTGCCAGCTCACCGACAGGGGGCGATTACTATGGCTACACCTTC
>TRBJ2-7|TRBV10-1|-|-
CASSDWRSSKQIF
TGCGCCAGCAGTGATTGGAGGAGTAGTAAGCAAATCTTC
>TRBJ2-1|TRBV6-5|-|-
CASSYSSKGDEQFF
TGTGCCAGCAGTTACTCGAGTAAGGGGGATGAGCAGTTCTTC
>TRBJ2-1|TRBV5-1|-|TRBD2
CASSLAITSGHNEQFF
TGCGCCAGCAGCTTGGCCATTACTAGCGGCCACAATGAGCAGTTCTTC
>TRBJ1-2|TRBV28|-|TRBD1
CASNPPPGQSNYGYTF
TGTGCCAGCAACCCCCCGCCGGGACAGTCTAACTATGGCTACACCTTC
>TRBJ2-5|TRBV11-2|-|TRBD2
CASSLGRGGIQETQYF
TGTGCCAGCAGCTTAGGCCGGGGGGGGATCCAAGAGACCCAGTACTTC
>TRBJ2-1|TRBV18|-|TRBD2
CASSPSSGRDNEQFF
TGTGCCAGCTCCCCCTCTAGCGGGCGCGACAATGAGCAGTTCTTC
>TRBJ2-7|TRBV27|-|-
CASRPLVITDEQYF
TGTGCCAGCAGGCCACTAGTGATTACTGACGAGCAGTACTTC
>TRBJ2-5|TRBV6-5|-|-
CASSRTTGLGKTQYF
TGTGCCAGCAGCCGAACAACAGGGTTGGGAAAGACCCAGTACTTC
>TRBJ1-1|TRBV9|-|-
CASSAQGMNTEAFF
TGTGCCAGCAGCGCCCAGGGGATGAACACTGAAGCTTTCTTT
>TRBJ1-2|TRBV19|-|-
CASRPGGGDGYTF
TGTGCCAGCCGCCCAGGAGGAGGGGATGGCTACACCTTC
>TRBJ2-2|TRBV4-2|-|TRBD2
CASSFSGATGELFF
TGTGCCAGCAGCTTTAGCGGGGCCACCGGGGAGCTGTTTTTT
>TRBJ1-3|TRBV30|-|-
CAWSPGGNSGNTIYF
TGTGCCTGGAGTCCGGGGGGGAACTCTGGAAACACCATATATTTT
>TRBJ2-1|TRBV19|-|-
CAVGWGGESDEQFF
TGTGCCGTGGGGTGGGGGGGCGAATCTGATGAGCAGTTCTTC
>TRBJ2-7|TRBV28|-|-
CASSLRGTRYEQYF
TGTGCCAGCAGTTTGAGGGGGACCAGGTACGAGCAGTACTTC
>TRBJ2-1|TRBV11-1|-|TRBD1
CASSAQSGGSEQFF
TGTGCCAGCAGCGCCCAGTCAGGGGGCAGTGAGCAGTTCTTC
>TRBJ1-4|TRBV7-9|once|-
CASSEGATNEKLFF
TGTGCCAGCAGCGAGGGGGCAACTAATGAAAAACTGTTTTTT
>TRBJ2-7|TRBV28|-|-
CASSHQGKRADYEQYF
TGTGCCAGCTCCCATCAGGGAAAGCGGGCAGACTACGAGCAGTACTTC
>TRBJ2-2|TRBV4-1|-|TRBD1
CASSLTGVNTGELFF
TGCGCCAGCAGCCTGACAGGGGTGAACACCGGGGAGCTGTTTTTT
>TRBJ1-1|TRBV18|-|-
CASSPVRETEAFF
TGTGCCAGCTCACCGGTTAGGGAGACTGAAGCTTTCTTT
>TRBJ1-1|TRBV6-5|-|-
CASHGGATEAFF
TGTGCCAGCCACGGGGGGGCTACTGAAGCTTTCTTT
>TRBJ2-1|TRBV4-1|-|TRBD2
CASSQSGLGDSLQFF
TGCGCCAGCAGCCAAAGTGGACTAGGGGACTCCCTGCAGTTCTTC
>TRBJ2-2|TRBV28|-|-
CASRRAGSGELFF
TGTGCCAGCCGACGGGCGGGCAGCGGGGAGCTGTTTTTT
>TRBJ2-2|TRBV9|-|TRBD2
CASSPRTSVAGELFF
TGTGCCAGCAGCCCCCGGACTAGCGTGGCCGGGGAGCTGTTTTTT
>TRBJ2-1|TRBV7-9|-|TRBD1
CASSLQGQGINEQFF
TGTGCCAGCAGCTTACAAGGACAGGGCATCAATGAGCAGTTCTTC
>TRBJ2-1|TRBV5-1|-|TRBD1
CASSSGTDSYNEQFF
TGCGCCAGCAGCTCGGGGACAGACTCCTACAATGAGCAGTTCTTC
>TRBJ2-1|TRBV2|-|TRBD2
CASSVSGSNEQFF
TGTGCCAGCAGTGTTAGCGGGAGCAATGAGCAGTTCTTC
>TRBJ2-7|TRBV5-1|many|TRBD2
CASSSLAGGAYEQYF
TGCGCCAGCAGCTCTTTAGCGGGAGGTGCCTACGAGCAGTACTTC
>TRBJ1-3|TRBV30|-|-
CCIQEGNTIYF
TGTTGTATACAGGAGGGAAACACCATATATTTT
>TRBJ2-3|TRBV9|many|TRBD1
CASSFTGQDPTDTQYF
TGTGCCAGCAGCTTCACAGGACAGGATCCCACAGATACGCAGTATTTT
>TRBJ1-1|TRBV5-6|-|-
CASRRGGNTEAFF
TGTGCCAGCAGAAGGGGTGGGAACACTGAAGCTTTCTTT
>TRBJ2-3|TRBV15|-|-
CATSRDPAGTDTQYF
TGTGCCACCAGCAGAGATCCCGCGGGCACAGATACGCAGTATTTT
>TRBJ2-5|TRBV7-2|-|-
CASSLGAGAQETQYF
TGTGCCAGCAGCTTAGGGGCGGGTGCTCAAGAGACCCAGTACTTC
>TRBJ1-3|TRBV25-1|-|-
CASRGARGHSGNTIYF
TGTGCCAGCAGGGGGGCCAGGGGTCACTCTGGAAACACCATATATTTT
>TRBJ2-1|TRBV7-9|-|-
CASSLTGARGYNEQFF
TGTGCCAGCAGCTTAACTGGGGCAAGGGGGTACAATGAGCAGTTCTTC
>TRBJ2-2|TRBV19|-|-
CASSIAGNTGELFF
TGTGCCAGTAGTATAGCGGGGAACACCGGGGAGCTGTTTTTT
>TRBJ2-1|TRBV5-1|-|-
CASSLDSGSYNEQFF
TGCGCCAGCAGCTTAGATTCGGGCTCCTACAATGAGCAGTTCTTC
>TRBJ1-1|TRBV11-2|-|-
CASSLGAGDTEAFF
TGTGCCAGCAGCTTGGGCGCAGGGGACACTGAAGCTTTCTTT
>TRBJ2-2|TRBV9|-|-
CASSSMDTTGELFF
TGTGCCAGCAGCTCAATGGACACGACCGGGGAGCTGTTTTTT
>TRBJ1-2|TRBV5-4|-|-
CASSSPGHSGGYTF
TGTGCCAGCAGCTCCCCGGGACACTCCGGCGGCTACACCTTC
>TRBJ1-1|TRBV19|once|TRBD1
CASSTQGGTEAFF
TGTGCCAGTAGTACACAGGGGGGAACTGAAGCTTTCTTT